These 9 T cell receptor beta chains were sequenced from one sample in a study of cytomegalovirus exposure and HLA in healthy donors. Primers for the PCR totalled 60 Vbeta and 13 Jbeta. Assay used: immunoSEQ multiplex PCR; TCRdb lists only in-frame clones, some missing. This table holds some 160,000 clones, around nine tenths found once. The sequencing input was PBMCs. The receptor source for this set is a woman aged 18-30 years in good health and CMV-seronegative.

This clone has just a few counts. The chain joins TRBV7-2 to TRBJ1-1; perhaps TRBD1 as D (6 bases). V lost 6 bases to trimming and J lost 8 bases, with 10 bases between them. The germline gives CDR1 SGHTA, CDR2 FQGNSA. This CDR3 has 11 residues. The CDR3 protein is CASRRDIEAFF. The CDR3 DNA follows: TGTGCCAGCAGGAGGGACATAGAAGCTTTCTTT. Using reference TRBV7-2 and TRBJ1-1 for the parts outside the CDR3, the full variable domain is GAGVSQSPSNKVTEKGKDVELRCDPISGHTALYWYRQSLGQGLEFLIYFQGNSAPDKSGLPSDRFSAERTGGSVSTLTIQRTQQEDSAVYLCASRRDIEAFFGQGTRLTVV.

This clone has just one count. The chain recombines TRBV7-2 with TRBJ2-1; TRBD1 is a possible D gene (5 bases). This CDR3 has 14 residues. Trimming shortened V by 4 bases and J by 6 bases, and 13 bases separated the two germline ends. The germline gives CDR1 SGHTA, CDR2 FQGNSA. Here the CDR3 DNA reads TGTGCCAGCAGCTCCCAGGGTTTTCGCAATGAGCAGTTCTTC. Residues: CASSSQGFRNEQFF.

The chain couples TRBV11-2 to TRBJ2-2; the D is unclear. The V gene's germline CDR1 is SGHAT and CDR2 FQNNGV. This CDR3 comprises 15 residues. The V gene lost 1 base and the J gene lost 5 bases, with 11 bases spanning the gap. The CDR3 reads CASSLVASRTGELFF. The CDR3 region has the DNA TGTGCCAGCAGCTTAGTCGCTAGTCGTACCGGGGAGCTGTTTTTT.

V is TRBV4-2 and J is TRBJ2-7; D uncertain. CDR1 is LGHNA and CDR2 is YNFKEQ in the germline V gene. V was cut by 1 base and J by 4 bases, with 8 bases left in between. There are 13 residues in the CDR3. The DNA of the CDR3 is TGTGCCAGCAGCCAAGGAGAGAGATACGAGCAGTACTTC. Amino acids: CASSQGERYEQYF.

This clone was counted only a few times. V gene TRBV5-1 combines with J gene TRBJ1-4, with 11 bases fitting TRBD1. Looked up from germline, CDR1 is SGHRS and CDR2 is YFSETQ. V gave up 4 bases and J gave up 0 bases; unmatched junction bases: 5. The CDR3 is made up of 17 amino acids. The CDR3 DNA is TGCGCCAGCAGCCTACAGGGACAGGGGGCAACTAATGAAAAACTGTTTTTT. Translation gives CASSLQGQGATNEKLFF.

V and J are TRBV5-1 and TRBJ2-2, with TRBD1 identical over 7 bases. Per germline, CDR1 SGHRS and CDR2 YFSETQ. There are 14 residues in the CDR3. V gave up 3 bases and J gave up 3 bases; unmatched junction bases: 2. The CDR3 DNA follows: TGCGCCAGCAGCTCTACAGGGGACACCGGGGAGCTGTTTTTT. It encodes CASSSTGDTGELFF.

V and J are TRBV11-2 and TRBJ2-3; TRBD2 matches at 9 bases. There are 20 residues in the CDR3. Germline V gene lookup returns CDR1 SGHAT and CDR2 FQNNGV. J lost 6 bases, V lost 0 bases, and 19 bases had no gene match. The CDR3 loop is CASSLDLTAASGIHKDTQYF. CDR3 nucleotides: TGTGCCAGCAGCTTAGATCTAACTGCGGCTAGCGGGATTCACAAGGATACGCAGTATTTT.

This rearrangement joins TRBV27 to TRBJ2-2, with 8 bases aligning to TRBD2. The germline CDR1 and CDR2 sequences are MNHEY and SMNVEV (reference sequence). Trimming at V came to 5 bases and at J to 0 bases, leaving 11 bases not matched to a gene. The CDR3 runs to 18 residues. CDR3 nucleotides: TGTGCCAGCAGTCCCAGAGGGCTACTAGCGGCGAACACCGGGGAGCTGTTTTTT. Its protein product is CASSPRGLLAANTGELFF.

The chain is built from TRBV5-8 and TRBJ1-1; D may be TRBD1 (5 bases). In germline, CDR1 is SGHTS, CDR2 YDEGEE. Trimming took 4 bases from V and 0 from J, leaving 10 bases between them. The length of the CDR3 is 14 residues. The CDR3 reads CASSAGPMNTEAFF. The DNA for the CDR3 is TGTGCCAGCAGCGCGGGACCGATGAACACTGAAGCTTTCTTT.